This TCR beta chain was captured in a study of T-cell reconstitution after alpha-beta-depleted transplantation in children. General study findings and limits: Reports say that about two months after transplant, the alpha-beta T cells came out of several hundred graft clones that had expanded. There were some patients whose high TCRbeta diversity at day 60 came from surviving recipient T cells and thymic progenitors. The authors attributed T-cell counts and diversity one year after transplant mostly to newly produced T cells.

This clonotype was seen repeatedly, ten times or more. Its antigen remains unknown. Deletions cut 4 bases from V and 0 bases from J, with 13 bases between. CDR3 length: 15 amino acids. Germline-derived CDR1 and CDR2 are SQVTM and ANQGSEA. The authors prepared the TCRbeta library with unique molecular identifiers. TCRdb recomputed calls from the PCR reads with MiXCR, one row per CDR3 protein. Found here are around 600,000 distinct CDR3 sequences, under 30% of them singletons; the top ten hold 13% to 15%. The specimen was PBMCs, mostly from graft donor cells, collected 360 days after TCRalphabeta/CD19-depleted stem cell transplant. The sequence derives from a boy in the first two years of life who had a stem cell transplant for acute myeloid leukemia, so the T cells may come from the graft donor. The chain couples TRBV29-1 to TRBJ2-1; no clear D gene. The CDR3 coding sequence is TGCAGCGTTGGAGCCTACTCCTTCTCCTACAATGAGCAGTTCTTC. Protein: CSVGAYSFSYNEQFF.